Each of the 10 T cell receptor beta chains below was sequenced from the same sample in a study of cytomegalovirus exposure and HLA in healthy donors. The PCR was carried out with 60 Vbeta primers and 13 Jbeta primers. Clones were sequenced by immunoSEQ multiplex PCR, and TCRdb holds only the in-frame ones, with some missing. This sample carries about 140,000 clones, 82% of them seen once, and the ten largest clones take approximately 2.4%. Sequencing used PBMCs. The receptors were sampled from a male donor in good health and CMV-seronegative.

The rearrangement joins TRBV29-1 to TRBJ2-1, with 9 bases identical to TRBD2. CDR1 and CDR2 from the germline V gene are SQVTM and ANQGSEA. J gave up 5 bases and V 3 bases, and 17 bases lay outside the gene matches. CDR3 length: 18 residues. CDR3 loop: CSVDLMVAGVLPDNEQFF. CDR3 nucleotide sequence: TGCAGCGTTGACCTTATGGTAGCGGGAGTGCTTCCTGACAATGAGCAGTTCTTC.

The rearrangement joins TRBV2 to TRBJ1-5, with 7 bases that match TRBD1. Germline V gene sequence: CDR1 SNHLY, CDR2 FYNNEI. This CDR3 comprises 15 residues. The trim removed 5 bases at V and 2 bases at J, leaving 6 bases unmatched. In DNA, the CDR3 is TGTGCCAGCAGTAGGAGGGGGCGGGGCAATCAGCCCCAGCATTTT. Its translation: CASSRRGRGNQPQHF.

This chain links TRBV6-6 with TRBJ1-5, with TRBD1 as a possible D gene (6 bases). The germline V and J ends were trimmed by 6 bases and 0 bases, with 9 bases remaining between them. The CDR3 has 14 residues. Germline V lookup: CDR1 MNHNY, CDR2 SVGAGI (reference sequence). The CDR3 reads CASSRGNSNQPQHF. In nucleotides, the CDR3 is TGTGCCAGCAGCAGGGGAAATAGCAATCAGCCCCAGCATTTT.

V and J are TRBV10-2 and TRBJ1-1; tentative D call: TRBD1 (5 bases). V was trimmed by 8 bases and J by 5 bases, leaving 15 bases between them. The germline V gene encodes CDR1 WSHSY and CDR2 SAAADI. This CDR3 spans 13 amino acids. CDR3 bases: TGCGCCAGCTCTGGAGGGAGGGGAACTGAAGCTTTCTTT. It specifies CASSGGRGTEAFF.

The CDR3 loop reads CASSLAEDSVNTEAFF. The CDR3 coding sequence is TGCGCCAGCAGCTTGGCCGAAGACAGCGTTAACACTGAAGCTTTCTTT. V usage is TRBV5-1 and J usage is TRBJ1-1, with a tentative D call TRBD1 (5 bases). V was trimmed by 0 bases and J by 2 bases, leaving 14 bases between them. The germline V gene encodes CDR1 SGHRS and CDR2 YFSETQ. The CDR3 totals 16 residues.

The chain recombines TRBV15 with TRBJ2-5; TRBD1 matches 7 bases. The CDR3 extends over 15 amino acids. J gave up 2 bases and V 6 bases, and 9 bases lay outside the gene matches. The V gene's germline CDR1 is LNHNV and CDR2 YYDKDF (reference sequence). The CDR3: CATSLSRGSQETQYF. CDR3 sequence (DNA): TGTGCCACCAGTTTATCCAGGGGGAGTCAAGAGACCCAGTACTTC.

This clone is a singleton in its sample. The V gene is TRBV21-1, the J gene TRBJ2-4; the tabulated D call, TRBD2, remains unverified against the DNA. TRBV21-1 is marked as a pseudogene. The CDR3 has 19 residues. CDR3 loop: CASSIFRTRGGVAKNIQYF. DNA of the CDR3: TGTGCCAGCAGCATCTTTAGGACTAGAGGGGGGGTAGCCAAAAACATTCAGTACTTC.

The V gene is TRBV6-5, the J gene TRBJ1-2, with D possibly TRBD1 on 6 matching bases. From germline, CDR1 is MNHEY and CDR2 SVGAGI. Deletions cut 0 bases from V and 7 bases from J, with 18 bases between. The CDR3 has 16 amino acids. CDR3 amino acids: CASSYSVIQGRGGYTF. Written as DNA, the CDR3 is TGTGCCAGCAGTTACTCGGTAATACAGGGAAGAGGTGGCTACACCTTC.

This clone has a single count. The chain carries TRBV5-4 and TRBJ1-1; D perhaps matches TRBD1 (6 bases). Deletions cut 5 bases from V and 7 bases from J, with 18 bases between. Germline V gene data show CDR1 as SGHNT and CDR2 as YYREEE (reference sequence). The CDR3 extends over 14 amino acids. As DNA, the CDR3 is TGTGCCAGCAGGTATAGGGGGGGAGCCGGTGAAGCTTTCTTT. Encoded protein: CASRYRGGAGEAFF.

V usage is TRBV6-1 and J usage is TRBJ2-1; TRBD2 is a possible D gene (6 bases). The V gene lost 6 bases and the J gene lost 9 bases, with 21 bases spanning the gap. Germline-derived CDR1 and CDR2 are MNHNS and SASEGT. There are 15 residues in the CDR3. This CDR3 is CASSQGGGTPTEQFF. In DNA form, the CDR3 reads TGTGCCAGCAGCCAAGGCGGAGGGACTCCTACTGAGCAGTTCTTC.